The entry that follows covers one TCR beta chain sequence. As yet, its antigen is unknown. This sample is part of a study of CD8+ T cells in alopecia areata. Study conclusions and caveats: Scalp lesions, especially in alopecia totalis/universalis, had higher clonality than normal scalp.

The CDR3 runs to 12 residues. The germline gives CDR1 MNHNY, CDR2 SVGAGI (reference sequence). V was clipped by 4 bases and J by 7 bases; unmatched bases: 1. TCR sequencing used cDNA made by reverse transcription of extracted RNA. Sequencing was performed with immunoSEQ multiplex PCR; in TCRdb, only in-frame clones are kept and a portion is missing. The sample records some 150,000 clones, 40% to 65% being singletons. Samples from alopecia areata patients were lesional scalp punch biopsies and peripheral blood. The chain joins TRBV6-6 to TRBJ2-4; 7 nucleotides align to TRBD2. Material: CD8+ T cells sorted from blood, obtained at week 0. The TCR was taken from a human donor with alopecia areata. CDR3 coding DNA: TGTGCCAGCAGTTGGGAGGGTAACATTCAGTACTTC. This translates into CASSWEGNIQYF.